Below are 12 T cell receptor beta chains sequenced from a single sample in a study of metastatic and nonmetastatic thyroid tumors. TCRdb re-called clones from the PCR reads using MiXCR. The table has about 15,000 clones, about 29% seen once; the top ten hold 45% to 55%. Every patient was untreated before thyroid surgery. Material: tumor tissue. The receptors were gathered from a male donor with papillary thyroid cancer or a benign thyroid nodule (not recorded which). Some clones in this sample may be carry-over from other donors' samples.

A few counts support this clone. The chain uses TRBV6-5 and TRBJ1-1; 10 positions agree with TRBD1. The CDR3 totals 16 residues. Trimming cost V 2 bases and J 6 bases; bases outside gene matches: 9. The germline CDR1 and CDR2 sequences are MNHEY and SVGAGI. CDR3 coding DNA: TGTGCCAGCAGTTACGGGGGACAGGGGTCAATCCCTGAAGCTTTCTTT. It is translated as CASSYGGQGSIPEAFF.

In this sample, this clone turned up many times. V usage is TRBV7-8 and J usage is TRBJ2-7, with TRBD1 identical over 7 bases. The germline CDR1 and CDR2 sequences are SGHVS and FQNEAQ. V was clipped by 5 bases and J by 1 base; unmatched bases: 5. CDR3 size: 14 residues. The DNA for the CDR3 is TGTGCCAGCAGCAATCGGGACAGTTCCTACGAGCAGTACTTC. It codes for CASSNRDSSYEQYF.

The chain links TRBV5-1 to TRBJ1-1; D perhaps matches TRBD1 (5 bases). Germline values: CDR1 SGHRS, CDR2 YFSETQ. V was trimmed by 3 bases and J by 13 bases, leaving 25 bases between them. The CDR3 sequence is 15 residues long. CDR3: CASSSVQVLNTDDFF. The CDR3 DNA sequence: TGCGCCAGCAGCTCGGTACAGGTCCTGAACACTGATGATTTCTTT.

This clone came up many times. The chain recombines TRBV7-6 with TRBJ1-1; possible D gene TRBD1, 5 bases. CDR1 is SGHVS and CDR2 is FNYEAQ in the germline V gene. The CDR3 has 14 residues. V was trimmed by 2 bases and J by 1 base, leaving 8 bases between them. CDR3 amino acids: CASSLTGPNTEAFF. CDR3 DNA: TGTGCCAGCAGCTTAACGGGACCGAACACTGAAGCTTTCTTT.

This clone has only a few counts. The V call is TRBV2, the J call TRBJ2-7, with 9 bases aligning to TRBD1. Trimming cost V 4 bases and J 9 bases; bases outside gene matches: 1. The CDR3 runs to 11 residues. CDR1 SNHLY and CDR2 FYNNEI come from the germline V gene. The CDR3 here is CASSGTGVQYF. The CDR3 nucleotides are TGTGCCAGCAGTGGGACAGGGGTGCAGTACTTC. The variable domain in full, with the rest retrieved from reference TRBV2 and TRBJ2-7, is EPEVTQTPSHQVTQMGQEVILRCVPISNHLYFYWYRQILGQKVEFLVSFYNNEISEKSEIFDDQFSVERPDGSNFTLKIRSTKLEDSAMYFCASSGTGVQYFGPGTRLTVT.

This clone was recorded many times. The chain employs TRBV5-5 and TRBJ1-2, with unresolved D. The CDR3 is 14 amino acids. The germline gives CDR1 SGHKS, CDR2 YYEKEE (reference sequence). V lost 0 bases to trimming and J lost 4 bases, with 10 bases between them. CDR3 region: CASSLAGRGYGYTF. The CDR3 DNA reads TGTGCCAGCAGCTTGGCCGGGCGGGGCTATGGCTACACCTTC. Together with reference TRBV5-5 and TRBJ1-2, the CDR3 gives the full variable domain: DAGVTQSPTHLIKTRGQQVTLRCSPISGHKSVSWYQQVLGQGPQFIFQYYEKEERGRGNFPDRFSARQFPNYSSELNVNALLLGDSALYLCASSLAGRGYGYTFGSGTRLTVV.

In this sample, this clone turned up many times. This chain connects TRBV27 to TRBJ2-5; D is possibly TRBD2 (6 bases). Germline V gives CDR1 MNHEY, CDR2 SMNVEV (reference sequence). This CDR3 comprises 14 residues. V lost 6 bases, J lost 7 bases, and 18 bases lay in between. CDR3 amino acids: CASSPIGGEGTQYF. CDR3 nucleotide sequence: TGTGCCAGCAGCCCGATAGGCGGGGAAGGGACCCAGTACTTC.

This clone came up many times. The genes are TRBV10-1 and TRBJ2-3, with 9 bases matching TRBD1. V shed 8 bases, J shed 3 bases, and the junction held 0 bases outside the gene matches. The CDR3 covers 12 residues. Germline loops: CDR1 WNHNN, CDR2 SYGVQD (reference sequence). The CDR3 is CASGTGTDTQYF. The CDR3 nucleotides are TGCGCCAGCGGGACAGGGACAGATACGCAGTATTTT.

This clone was counted a few times. J is TRBJ2-3 and V is TRBV6-2 or TRBV6-3, with 8 nucleotides matching TRBD2. Germline trimming cut 5 bases from V and 4 bases from J; bases unmatched to any gene: 11. In germline, CDR1 is MNHEY, CDR2 SVGEGT. The CDR3 consists of 16 residues. For the CDR3, the DNA is TGTGCCAGCAGTAGCCCAAGCGGGAGTGGCTCAGATACGCAGTATTTT. It translates to CASSSPSGSGSDTQYF.

The chain links TRBV20-1 to TRBJ2-7; 10 nucleotides match TRBD2. Germline V CDR1 and CDR2: DFQATT, SNEGSKA (reference sequence). The CDR3 spans 13 residues. With V trimmed by 2 bases and J by 6 bases, 4 bases remained unmatched. The CDR3 region is CSARTSGIGEQYF. The CDR3 bases are TGCAGTGCTAGAACTAGCGGGATAGGCGAGCAGTACTTC.

This clone was picked up a small number of times. The gene calls are TRBV12-3 or TRBV12-4 and TRBJ2-2; TRBD2 matches 11 bases. The trim removed 4 bases at V and 3 bases at J, leaving 13 bases unmatched. The CDR3 is 19 amino acids. As DNA, the CDR3 is TGTGCCAGCAGTTCTATTGGGACTAGCGGATTCGAGGACACCGGGGAGCTGTTTTTT. Its translation is CASSSIGTSGFEDTGELFF.

The sample holds a few counts of this clone. The chain has TRBV29-1 and TRBJ2-6, with D unclear. V was pared by 5 bases and J by 0 bases, with 8 bases between. The CDR3 has 14 amino acids. Germline CDR1 SQVTM, CDR2 ANQGSEA. The CDR3 DNA sequence: TGCAGCGTTCATGACGTCTCTGGGGCCAACGTCCTGACTTTC. This codes for CSVHDVSGANVLTF.